This passage covers 5 T cell receptor beta chains from one sample sequenced in a study of long-term antiretroviral therapy in people with HIV. The assay, immunoSEQ v3.0, was run at survey level. Using immunoSEQ multiplex PCR, the repertoire was profiled, and TCRdb retains in-frame clones only, with some absent. The table has over 30,000 clones, around 72% seen once. This sample comprised unsorted PBMCs, obtained 3.1 years after starting antiretroviral therapy. The receptors derive from a woman aged 45-60 years with HIV.

V is TRBV29-1 and J is TRBJ2-5; D gene ambiguous. From germline, CDR1 is SQVTM and CDR2 ANQGSEA. The V end was cut by 6 bases, the J end by 4 bases, with 12 bases between. This CDR3 region has 12 residues. The DNA of the CDR3 is TGCAGCGTCCGGAAAGGATCAGAGACCCAGTACTTC. Protein: CSVRKGSETQYF.

The chain recombines TRBV6-1 with TRBJ1-2, with D possibly being TRBD1 (6 bases). Germline V gene lookup returns CDR1 MNHNS and CDR2 SASEGT. The V end was cut by 8 bases, the J end by 6 bases, with 16 bases between. The CDR3 length is 13 residues. The CDR3 DNA is TGTGCCAGCCACTTTGGGGGGCAGGATGGCTACACCTTC. Its protein is CASHFGGQDGYTF.

This clone was seen only a few times. This sequence joins TRBV21-1 and TRBJ2-2; the table names TRBD2, a call not compared with the DNA. TRBV21-1 is termed a pseudogene. The length of the CDR3 is 13 residues. CDR3 loop: CASRGRNTGELFF. CDR3 DNA sequence: TGTGCCAGCCGGGGTAGGAACACCGGGGAGCTGTTTTTT.

This clone was seen once. The chain has TRBV27 and TRBJ1-2, with 7 bases lining up with TRBD1. V lost 3 bases to trimming and J lost 7 bases; unmatched junction nucleotides: 5. CDR1 is MNHEY, CDR2 SMNVEV, per germline (reference sequence). The CDR3 runs to 13 residues. The CDR3 sequence is CASSFRDRSGYTF. CDR3 DNA sequence: TGTGCCAGCAGTTTCCGGGACAGATCTGGCTACACCTTC.

The chain uses TRBV28 and TRBJ2-2; D gene ambiguous. Trimming cost V 1 base and J 6 bases, with 6 bases left between them. CDR3 length equals 13 residues. Germline V gives CDR1 MDHEN, CDR2 SYDVKM. This CDR3 is CASSLLGPGELFF. DNA of the CDR3: TGTGCCAGCAGTTTATTGGGCCCCGGGGAGCTGTTTTTT.